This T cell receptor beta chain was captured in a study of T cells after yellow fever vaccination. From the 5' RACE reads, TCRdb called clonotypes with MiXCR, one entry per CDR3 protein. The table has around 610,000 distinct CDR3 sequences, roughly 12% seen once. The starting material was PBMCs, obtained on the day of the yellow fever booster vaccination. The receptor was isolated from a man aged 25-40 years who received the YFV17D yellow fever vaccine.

Written as DNA, the CDR3 is TGTGCCAGCAGCTCGCCAACTATTTTCCAAGAGACCCAGTACTTC. Amino acid sequence: CASSSPTIFQETQYF. V is TRBV5-4 and J is TRBJ2-5, with D hard to call. V lost 3 bases to trimming and J lost 1 base, with 13 bases between them. In germline, CDR1 is SGHNT, CDR2 YYREEE (reference sequence). The CDR3 is 15 residues long.